These 9 T cell receptor beta chains were all obtained from the same sample, sequenced in a study of blood T cell repertoires in COVID-19. Libraries were prepared by immunoSEQ multiplex PCR; TCRdb keeps only in-frame clonotypes and omits some of them. The sample contains around 150,000 clones, 89% of which appear only once. The sequenced sample consisted of peripheral blood. These receptors originate from a man aged 55-75 years with acute or convalescent COVID-19.

This chain links TRBV5-1 with TRBJ1-1; 9 bases match TRBD1. V shed 4 bases and J 6 bases; nucleotides not matched to a gene: 7. The CDR3 has 14 amino acids. Germline CDR1 and CDR2: SGHRS and YFSETQ. CDR3 DNA: TGCGCCAGCAGCACGGACAGGGGTGGGGCTGAAGCTTTCTTT. This encodes CASSTDRGGAEAFF.

The CDR3 spells CASSSYGQGIYGYTF. CDR3 bases: TGTGCCAGCAGCTCCTATGGACAGGGGATCTATGGCTACACCTTC. The chain uses TRBV5-6 and TRBJ1-2, with 9 positions matching TRBD1. This CDR3 comprises 15 residues. Germline loops: CDR1 SGHDT, CDR2 YYEEEE. The V segment lost 3 bases and the J segment 4 bases; nucleotides outside the gene matches: 7. Full variable domain (rest looked up from reference TRBV5-6 and TRBJ1-2): DAGVTQSPTHLIKTRGQQVTLRCSPKSGHDTVSWYQQALGQGPQFIFQYYEEEERQRGNFPDRFSGHQFPNYSSELNVNALLLGDSALYLCASSSYGQGIYGYTFGSGTRLTVV.

The genes are TRBV6-6 and TRBJ2-5; D might be TRBD2 (6 bases). This CDR3 has 15 residues. CDR1 is MNHNY and CDR2 is SVGAGI in the germline V gene (reference sequence). V was clipped by 2 bases and J by 2 bases, with 12 bases between them. The CDR3 coding sequence is TGTGCCAGCAGTTACGCTAGCCGGGGGCAAGAGACCCAGTACTTC. It is translated as CASSYASRGQETQYF.

V gene TRBV4-1 combines with J gene TRBJ1-6; the D gene is possibly TRBD1 (6 bases). CDR1 and CDR2 (germline): MGHRA, YSYEKL. This CDR3 contains 17 residues. Trimming cost V 3 bases and J 0 bases, with 12 bases left between them. The CDR3 loop is CASSQRTASSYNSPLHF. In nucleotides, the CDR3 is TGCGCCAGCAGCCAGAGGACAGCGAGCTCCTATAATTCACCCCTCCACTTT.

V usage is TRBV3-1 (or the pseudogene TRBV3-2) and J usage is TRBJ2-3; 10 bases match TRBD2. The J segment lost 3 bases and the V segment lost 3 bases, leaving 6 bases of the junction unmatched. The length of the CDR3 is 16 residues. CDR1 and CDR2 (germline): LGHDT, YNNKEL (reference sequence). This CDR3 reads CASSHQAGGRTDTQYF. CDR3 DNA: TGTGCCAGCAGCCACCAAGCGGGGGGGCGGACAGATACGCAGTATTTT.

The chain recombines TRBV3-1 (or the pseudogene TRBV3-2) with TRBJ1-5, with 8 bases aligning to TRBD1. CDR1 is LGHDT, CDR2 YNNKEL, per germline (reference sequence). The length of the CDR3 is 15 residues. J lost 6 bases, V lost 2 bases, and 6 bases had no gene match. CDR3 sequence: CASSQNLGQGQPQHF. DNA for the CDR3: TGTGCCAGCAGCCAAAACCTAGGACAGGGTCAGCCCCAGCATTTT.

V is TRBV4-2 and J is TRBJ2-3, with TRBD2 identical over 13 bases. CDR3 length equals 18 residues. The germline gives CDR1 LGHNA, CDR2 YNFKEQ. V trimming: 1 base; J trimming: 0 bases; junction bases outside the gene matches: 4. The CDR3 sequence is CASSQGTSGGDSTDTQYF. The CDR3 region has the DNA TGTGCCAGCAGCCAAGGCACTAGCGGGGGGGACAGCACAGATACGCAGTATTTT.

This chain joins TRBV5-1 and TRBJ2-5; 10 bases match TRBD2. CDR3 length: 13 amino acids. Germline assignment: CDR1 SGHRS and CDR2 YFSETQ. V trimming: 6 bases; J trimming: 2 bases; junction bases outside the gene matches: 1. CDR3 bases: TGCGCCAGCACAGCGGGGGGGCAAGAGACCCAGTACTTC. Its translation: CASTAGGQETQYF.

J is TRBJ1-6 and V is TRBV6-6; TRBD1 matches at 7 bases. CDR3 length: 17 residues. CDR1 is MNHNY and CDR2 is SVGAGI in the germline V gene (reference sequence). V trimming: 5 bases; J trimming: 0 bases; junction bases outside the gene matches: 7. The CDR3 nucleotides are TGTGCCAGCAGTCTCAAGCGACAGGGCTCCTATAATTCACCCCTCCACTTT. It yields the protein CASSLKRQGSYNSPLHF.